Sequencing of this TCR beta chain was carried out in a study of CDR3 diversity in severe acne. V shed 1 base and J 4 bases; nucleotides not matched to a gene: 8. The CDR3 extends over 16 amino acids. In germline, CDR1 is MGHRA, CDR2 YSYEKL. TCRdb processed the PCR reads anew with MiXCR; each CDR3 protein has one entry. The sample has 100,000 or so distinct CDR3 sequences, around 56% seen once. This chain links TRBV4-1 with TRBJ2-5, with 8 bases fitting TRBD2. The receptor's source is a male donor with acne. The sample consisted of blood. The CDR3 loop is CASSQAEALAAETQYF. The CDR3 DNA sequence: TGCGCCAGCAGCCAAGCGGAGGCACTAGCGGCAGAGACCCAGTACTTC.